The T cell receptor beta chain under discussion was sequenced for a study of response to subunit inactivated influenza vaccine. V was cut by 1 base and J by 6 bases, with 13 bases left in between. Germline lookup yields CDR1 SGHTA and CDR2 FQGNSA. The CDR3 covers 15 residues. TCRdb re-analysed the RT-PCR reads in MiXCR, keeping a single row per CDR3 protein. The table shows about 540,000 distinct CDR3 sequences, with around a quarter occurring only once. The sample was also reused in another study, on T cells expressing NK-cell markers. That paper notes: The authors generated TCR beta cDNA through 5'RACE template switching with UMIs. TCR beta repertoires came from sorted CD3+CD56+NKG2C+, CD3+CD56+NKG2C- and CD3+CD56-NKG2C+ T cells. About 1.0-8% of CD8+ T cells in about 6 donors belonged to dominant NKG2C+ clonotypes.

The clonotype originates from a man aged 45-65 years who received an inactivated influenza vaccine. The chain links TRBV7-2 to TRBJ1-5, with D possibly being TRBD1 (5 bases). The material sequenced was CD4+ T cells sorted from PBMCs, taken about 11 days after vaccination. CDR3 bases: TGTGCCAGCAGCTTAGGACATAATGGGGCTCAGCCCCAGCATTTT. Translating it yields CASSLGHNGAQPQHF.